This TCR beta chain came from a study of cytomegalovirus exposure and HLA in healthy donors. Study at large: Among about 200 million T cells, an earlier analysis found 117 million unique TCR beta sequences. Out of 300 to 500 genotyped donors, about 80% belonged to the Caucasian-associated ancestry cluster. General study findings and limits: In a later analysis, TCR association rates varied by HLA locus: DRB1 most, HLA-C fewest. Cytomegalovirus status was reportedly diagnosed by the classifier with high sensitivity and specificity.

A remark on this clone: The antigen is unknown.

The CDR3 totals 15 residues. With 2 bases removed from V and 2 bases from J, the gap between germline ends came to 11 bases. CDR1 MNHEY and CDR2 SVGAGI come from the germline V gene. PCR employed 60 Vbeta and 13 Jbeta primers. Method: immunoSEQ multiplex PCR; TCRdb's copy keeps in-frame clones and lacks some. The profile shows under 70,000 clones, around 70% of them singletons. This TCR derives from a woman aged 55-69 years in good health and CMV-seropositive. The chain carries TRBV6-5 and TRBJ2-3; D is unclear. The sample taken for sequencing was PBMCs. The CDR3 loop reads CASSYGQASTDTQYF. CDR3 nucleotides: TGTGCCAGCAGTTACGGCCAGGCCTCCACAGATACGCAGTATTTT.